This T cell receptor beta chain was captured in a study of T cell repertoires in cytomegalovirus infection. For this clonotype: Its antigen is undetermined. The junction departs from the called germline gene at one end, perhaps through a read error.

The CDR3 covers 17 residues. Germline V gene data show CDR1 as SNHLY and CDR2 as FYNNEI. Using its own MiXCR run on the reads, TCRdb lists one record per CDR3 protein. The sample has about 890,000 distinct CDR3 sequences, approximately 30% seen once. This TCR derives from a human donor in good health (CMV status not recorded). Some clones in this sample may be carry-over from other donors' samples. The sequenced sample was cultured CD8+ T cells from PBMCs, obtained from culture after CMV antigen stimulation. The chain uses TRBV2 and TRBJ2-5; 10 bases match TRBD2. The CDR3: CANSPMASGGPGETQYF. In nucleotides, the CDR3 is TGTGCCAACAGTCCGATGGCTAGCGGGGGCCCGGGGGAGACCCAGTACTTC.